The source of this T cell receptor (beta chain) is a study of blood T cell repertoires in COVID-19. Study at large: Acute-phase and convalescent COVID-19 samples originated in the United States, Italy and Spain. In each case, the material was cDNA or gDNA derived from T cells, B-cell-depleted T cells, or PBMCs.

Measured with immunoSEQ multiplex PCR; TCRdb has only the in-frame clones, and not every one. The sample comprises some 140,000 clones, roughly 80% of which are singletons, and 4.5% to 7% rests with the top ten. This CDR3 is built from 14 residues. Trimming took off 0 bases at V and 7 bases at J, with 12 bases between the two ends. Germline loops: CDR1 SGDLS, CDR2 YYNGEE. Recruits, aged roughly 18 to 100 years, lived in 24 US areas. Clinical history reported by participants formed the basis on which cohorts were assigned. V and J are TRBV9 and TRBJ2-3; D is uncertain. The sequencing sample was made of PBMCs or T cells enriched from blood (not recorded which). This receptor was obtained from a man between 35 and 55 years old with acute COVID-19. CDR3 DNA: TGTGCCAGCAGCGTAGGGTCAGAACATTATACGCAGTATTTT. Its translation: CASSVGSEHYTQYF.